The TCR beta chain described here comes from a study of cytomegalovirus exposure and HLA in healthy donors. Across the whole study: Out of approximately 170 million T cells, an earlier analysis found some 120 million unique TCR beta sequences in total.

It was with 60 Vbeta and 13 Jbeta primers that the PCR ran. Using immunoSEQ multiplex PCR, the repertoire was profiled, and TCRdb retains in-frame clones only, with some absent. The sample holds about 110,000 clones, 77% seen once. As to this clone: The antigen is not known.

The V gene's germline CDR1 is LNHDA and CDR2 SQIVND (reference sequence). CDR3 length: 20 residues. The germline V and J ends were trimmed by 5 bases and 8 bases, with 37 bases remaining between them. Study-wide findings and caveats: The study labeled more than 150 TCR beta chains cytomegalovirus-associated. The only immune exposure information that was available was CMV serostatus.

This sequence joins TRBV19 and TRBJ2-7, with D perhaps TRBD1 (7 bases). Material for sequencing was PBMCs. The source of this sequence is a human donor in good health. For the CDR3, the DNA is TGTGCCAGTAGTCTCCGAGGGGGCGACCCCGTTAGCGGCACCATACTTCAGCAGTACTTC. Residues: CASSLRGGDPVSGTILQQYF.